This T cell receptor (beta chain) was sequenced during a study of blood T cells in healthy people across ages. General study results and limits: Considered underestimates were the diversity estimates obtained from one million T cells. Long-lived and aged donors differed, with more naive CD4+ cells and higher diversity in the long-lived.

Next came a second PCR, run for about 6 to 12 cycles, which used a sample-barcoded 5' primer along with a J-beta primer mix. A tag from a template-switch adaptor with 12 random nucleotides marked each cDNA molecule. TCRdb processed the 5' RACE reads anew with MiXCR; each CDR3 protein has one entry. Of some 560,000 distinct CDR3 sequences in the sample, over 25% were seen once. Details on this clonotype: Its antigen remains unknown.

The CDR3 is made up of 14 amino acids. V lost 7 bases and J lost 0, with 9 bases in between. Germline lookup yields CDR1 MDHEN and CDR2 SYDVKM. In addition, the sample was reused for a study of T cells of mothers and their children. As that report states: A slight, non-significant increase in overlap was found for related mother-child pairs relative to unrelated pairs.

The chain links TRBV28 to TRBJ2-2, with D possibly called TRBD1 or TRBD2 (5 bases each). The sequenced sample was blood. The TCR sequence derives from a boy aged 2 to 9 in good health. The CDR3 here is CASTGPANTGELFF. The CDR3, as DNA: TGTGCCAGCACGGGACCAGCGAACACCGGGGAGCTGTTTTTT.